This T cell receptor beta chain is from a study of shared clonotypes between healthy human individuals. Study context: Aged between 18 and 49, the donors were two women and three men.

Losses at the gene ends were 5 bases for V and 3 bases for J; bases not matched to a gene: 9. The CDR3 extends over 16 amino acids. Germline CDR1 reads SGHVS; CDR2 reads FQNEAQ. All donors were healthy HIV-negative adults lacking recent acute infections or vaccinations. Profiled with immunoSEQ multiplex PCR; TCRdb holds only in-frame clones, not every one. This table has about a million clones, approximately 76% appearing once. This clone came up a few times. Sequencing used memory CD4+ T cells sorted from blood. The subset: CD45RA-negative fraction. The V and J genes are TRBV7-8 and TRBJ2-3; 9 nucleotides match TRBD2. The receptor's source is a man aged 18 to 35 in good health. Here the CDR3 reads CASSLGPSGVTDTQYF. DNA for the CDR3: TGTGCCAGCAGCCTAGGACCTAGCGGGGTAACAGATACGCAGTATTTT.